A selection of T cell receptor beta chains follows, all from one sample in a study of control samples from healthy donors and cancer patients. The assay was immunoSEQ multiplex PCR, and TCRdb's table has in-frame clones only and misses some. Of 160,000 or so clones detected, 90% to 95% appear once; the ten largest clones hold 8.5%. Sequences were obtained from blood. The receptors were sampled from a woman aged 35 to 49 in good health. Both conserved end residues are part of each CDR3. The D gene is left open where the match is weak. Only some rows state a clone size, as once, few, many or a class for expanded clones.

size | D | J | length | V | DNA | CDR3
NA | NA | TRBJ1-2 | 14 | TRBV20-1 | TGCAGTGCTAGTAGTTTTGGTGAGAACTATGGCTACACCTTC | CSASSFGENYGYTF
NA | TRBD1 | TRBJ1-2 | 14 | TRBV10-3 | TGTGCCATCAGTGGCCCGGACAGGGAAGATGGCTACACCTTC | CAISGPDREDGYTF
NA | NA | TRBJ1-1 | 15 | TRBV18 | TGTGCCAGCTCATTTGAGAGGAGCAGCAACACTGAAGCTTTCTTT | CASSFERSSNTEAFF
NA | NA | TRBJ2-7 | 15 | TRBV3-1/TRBV3-2 | TGTGCCAGCAGCCAAGAATCAGCGGAGTCCTACGAGCAGTACTTC | CASSQESAESYEQYF
NA | TRBD1 | TRBJ1-5 | 12 | TRBV7-2 | TGTGCCAGCAGCAGACAGGGCCAGCCCCAGCATTTT | CASSRQGQPQHF
NA | TRBD1 | TRBJ1-1 | 16 | TRBV7-3 | TGTGCCAGCAGCTTAATTGTTGGACAGGGAGTGGCTGAAGCTTTCTTT | CASSLIVGQGVAEAFF
once | TRBD2 | TRBJ2-7 | 16 | TRBV5-6 | TGTGCCAGCAGCTTGGTGAGCGGGAGTCGGGTCTACGAGCAGTACTTC | CASSLVSGSRVYEQYF
NA | NA | TRBJ1-5 | 15 | TRBV6-5 | TGTGCCAGCCTGAGGGGGGTACCACGGGCTCAGCCCCAGCATTTT | CASLRGVPRAQPQHF
NA | NA | TRBJ2-1 | 15 | TRBV9 | TGTGCCAGCAGACCTATCGTAAAGTCTGGCAATGAGCAGTTCTTC | CASRPIVKSGNEQFF
NA | TRBD1 | TRBJ1-3 | 15 | TRBV25-1 | TGTGCCAGCGCACCTGGACAGGGTGCTGGAAACACCATATATTTT | CASAPGQGAGNTIYF
NA | NA | TRBJ1-3 | 15 | TRBV27 | TGTGCCAGCAGTTTCTACAACGGCTCTGGAAACACCATATATTTT | CASSFYNGSGNTIYF
NA | NA | TRBJ2-2 | 16 | TRBV5-6 | TGTGCCAGCAGCTTGGTGGCAGGGAGGCACACCGGGGAGCTGTTTTTT | CASSLVAGRHTGELFF
NA | NA | TRBJ1-5 | 12 | TRBV27 | TGTGCCAGCAAAAACACCGATCAGCCCCAGCATTTT | CASKNTDQPQHF
NA | NA | TRBJ2-2 | 14 | TRBV5-1 | TGCGCCAGCAGCCCGACAGAGAACACCGGGGAGCTGTTTTTT | CASSPTENTGELFF
NA | TRBD1 | TRBJ2-5 | 16 | TRBV4-1 | TGCGCCAGCAGCCATCTTGGACAGGGGGCCAGGGAGACCCAGTACTTC | CASSHLGQGARETQYF
NA | NA | TRBJ1-2 | 11 | TRBV20-1 | TGCAGTGCTCTTGGGGGTGGTGGCTACACCTTC | CSALGGGGYTF
NA | TRBD2 | TRBJ2-3 | 16 | TRBV9 | TGTGCCAGCAGCGTAGGATCTAGCGGGACCACAGATACGCAGTATTTT | CASSVGSSGTTDTQYF
NA | NA | TRBJ1-5 | 17 | TRBV19 | TGTGCCAGTAAGCAGGATGGGGCAGGCGGTACGAGTCAGCCCCAGCATTTT | CASKQDGAGGTSQPQHF
NA | NA | TRBJ2-7 | 13 | TRBV11-2 | TGTGCCAGCAGCCTTGGGTCGGGATCTGAGCAGTACTTC | CASSLGSGSEQYF
NA | NA | TRBJ1-2 | 14 | TRBV7-2 | TGTGCCAGCAGCTTAAGAGACGCTAACTATGGCTACACCTTC | CASSLRDANYGYTF
NA | TRBD2 | TRBJ2-5 | 15 | TRBV29-1 | TGCAGCGTTGATCTGCGGGGGGCGTCGGAAGAGACCCAGTACTTC | CSVDLRGASEETQYF
NA | NA | TRBJ2-2 | 13 | TRBV12-3/TRBV12-4 | TGTGCCAGCAGTCCCAAAACCCCCGGGGAGCTGTTTTTT | CASSPKTPGELFF
NA | NA | TRBJ2-5 | 14 | TRBV7-2 | TGTGCCAGCAGCTTGGGGCGACGAGGTCAGACCCAGTACTTC | CASSLGRRGQTQYF